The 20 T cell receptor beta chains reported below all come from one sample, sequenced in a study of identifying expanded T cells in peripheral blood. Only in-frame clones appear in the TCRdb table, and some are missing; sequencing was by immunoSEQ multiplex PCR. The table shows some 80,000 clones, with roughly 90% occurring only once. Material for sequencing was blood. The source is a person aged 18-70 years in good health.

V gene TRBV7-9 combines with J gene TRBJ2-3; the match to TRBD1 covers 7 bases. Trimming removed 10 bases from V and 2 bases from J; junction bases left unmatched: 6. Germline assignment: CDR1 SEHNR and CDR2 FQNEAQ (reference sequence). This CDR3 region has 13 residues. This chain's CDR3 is CAIRTGVTDTQYF. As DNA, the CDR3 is TGTGCCATACGGACAGGAGTCACAGATACGCAGTATTTT.

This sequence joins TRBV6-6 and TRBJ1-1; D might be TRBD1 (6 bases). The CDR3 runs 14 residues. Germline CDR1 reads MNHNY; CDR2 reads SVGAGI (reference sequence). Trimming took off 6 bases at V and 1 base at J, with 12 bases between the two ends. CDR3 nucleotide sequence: TGTGCCAGCAGAAACAGGGATAGGAACACTGAAGCTTTCTTT. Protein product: CASRNRDRNTEAFF.

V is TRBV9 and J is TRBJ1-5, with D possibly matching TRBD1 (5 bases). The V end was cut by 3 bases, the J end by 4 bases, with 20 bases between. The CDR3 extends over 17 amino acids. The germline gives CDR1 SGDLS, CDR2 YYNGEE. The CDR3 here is CASSAIQIGTDNQPQHF. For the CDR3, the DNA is TGTGCCAGCAGCGCCATTCAAATCGGGACCGATAATCAGCCCCAGCATTTT.

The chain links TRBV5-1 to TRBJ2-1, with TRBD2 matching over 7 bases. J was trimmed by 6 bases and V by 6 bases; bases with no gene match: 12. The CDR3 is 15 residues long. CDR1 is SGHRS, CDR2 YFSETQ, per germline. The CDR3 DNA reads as TGCGCCAGCACGCCCAGCGGGGCGGTTGGCAATGAGCAGTTCTTC. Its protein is CASTPSGAVGNEQFF.

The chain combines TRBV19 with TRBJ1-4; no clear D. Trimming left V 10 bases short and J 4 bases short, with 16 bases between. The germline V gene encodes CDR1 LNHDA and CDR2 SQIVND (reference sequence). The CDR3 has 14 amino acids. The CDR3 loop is CATGGRTNNEKLFF. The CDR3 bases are TGTGCCACCGGAGGACGGACGAATAATGAAAAACTGTTTTTT.

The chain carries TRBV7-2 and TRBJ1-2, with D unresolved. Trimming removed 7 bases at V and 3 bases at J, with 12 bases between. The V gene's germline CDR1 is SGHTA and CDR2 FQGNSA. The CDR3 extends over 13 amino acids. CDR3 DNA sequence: TGTGCCAGCACCGAAAGGTACGACTATGGCTACACCTTC. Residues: CASTERYDYGYTF.

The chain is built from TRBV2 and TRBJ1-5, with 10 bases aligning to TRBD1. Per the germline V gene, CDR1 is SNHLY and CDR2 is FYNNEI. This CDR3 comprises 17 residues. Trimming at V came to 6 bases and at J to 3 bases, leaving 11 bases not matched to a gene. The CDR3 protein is CASRTGGSPNANQPQHF. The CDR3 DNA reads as TGTGCCAGCAGGACAGGGGGCTCGCCGAACGCCAATCAGCCCCAGCATTTT.

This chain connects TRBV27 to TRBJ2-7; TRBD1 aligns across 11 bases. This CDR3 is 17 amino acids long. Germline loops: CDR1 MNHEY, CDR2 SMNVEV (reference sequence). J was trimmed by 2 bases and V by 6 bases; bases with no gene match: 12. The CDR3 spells CASRTIGGQGVAYEQYF. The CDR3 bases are TGTGCCAGCAGGACCATAGGGGGACAGGGGGTGGCCTACGAGCAGTACTTC.

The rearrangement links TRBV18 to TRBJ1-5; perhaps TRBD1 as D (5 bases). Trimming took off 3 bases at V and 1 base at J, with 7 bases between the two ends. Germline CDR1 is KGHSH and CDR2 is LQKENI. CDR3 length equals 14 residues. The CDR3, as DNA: TGTGCCAGCTCACCCCGACAGAGCAATCAGCCCCAGCATTTT. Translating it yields CASSPRQSNQPQHF.

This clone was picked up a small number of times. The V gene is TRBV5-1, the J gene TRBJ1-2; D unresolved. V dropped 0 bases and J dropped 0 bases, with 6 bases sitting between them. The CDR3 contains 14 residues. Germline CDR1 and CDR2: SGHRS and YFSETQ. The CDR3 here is CASSLDSANYGYTF. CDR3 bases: TGCGCCAGCAGCTTGGACAGCGCTAACTATGGCTACACCTTC.

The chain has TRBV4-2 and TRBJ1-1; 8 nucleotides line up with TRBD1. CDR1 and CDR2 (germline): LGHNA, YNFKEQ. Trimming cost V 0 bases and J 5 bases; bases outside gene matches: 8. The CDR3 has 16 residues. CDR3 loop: CASSQDPWDRKTEAFF. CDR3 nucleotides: TGTGCCAGCAGCCAAGATCCATGGGACAGGAAAACTGAAGCTTTCTTT.

The CDR3 nucleotides are TGTGCTAGTGTTTCCCTACTAGCGGGAGCAGTGAATGAGCAGTTCTTC. Its protein product is CASVSLLAGAVNEQFF. This chain uses TRBV12-5 with TRBJ2-1, with 11 bases aligning to TRBD2. The CDR3 consists of 16 residues. From germline, CDR1 is LGHNT and CDR2 FRNRAP. Unmatched junction bases numbered 12, after V lost 7 bases and J lost 7 bases.

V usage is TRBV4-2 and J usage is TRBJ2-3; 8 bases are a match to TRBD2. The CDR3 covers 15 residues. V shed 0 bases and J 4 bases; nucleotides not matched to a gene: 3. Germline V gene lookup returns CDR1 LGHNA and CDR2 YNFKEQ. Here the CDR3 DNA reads TGTGCCAGCAGCCAAGATTCAGCGGGAGCAGATACGCAGTATTTT. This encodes CASSQDSAGADTQYF.

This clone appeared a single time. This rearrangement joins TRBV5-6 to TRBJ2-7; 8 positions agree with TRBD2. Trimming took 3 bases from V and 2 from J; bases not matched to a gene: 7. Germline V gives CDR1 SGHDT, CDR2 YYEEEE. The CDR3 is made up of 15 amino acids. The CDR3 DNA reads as TGTGCCAGCAGCTCCCGGGGGGGGCCCACCTACGAGCAGTACTTC. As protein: CASSSRGGPTYEQYF.

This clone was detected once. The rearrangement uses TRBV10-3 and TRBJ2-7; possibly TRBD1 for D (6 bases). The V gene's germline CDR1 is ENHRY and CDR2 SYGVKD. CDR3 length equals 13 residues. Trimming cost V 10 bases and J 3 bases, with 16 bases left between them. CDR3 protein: CATRGAGVYEQYF. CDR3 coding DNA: TGTGCCACCCGTGGGGCAGGGGTCTACGAGCAGTACTTC.

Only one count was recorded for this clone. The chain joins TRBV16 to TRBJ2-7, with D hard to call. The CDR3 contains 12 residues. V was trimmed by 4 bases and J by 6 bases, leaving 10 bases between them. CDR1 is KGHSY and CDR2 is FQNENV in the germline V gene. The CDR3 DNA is TGTGCCAGCAGCCTCCGAGAGGCCGAGCAGTACTTC. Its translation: CASSLREAEQYF. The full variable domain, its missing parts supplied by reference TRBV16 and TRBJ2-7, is GEEVAQTPKHLVRGEGQKAKLYCAPIKGHSYVFWYQQVLKNEFKFLISFQNENVFDETGMPKERFSAKCLPNSPCSLEIQATKLEDSAVYFCASSLREAEQYFGPGTRLTVT.

For the CDR3, the DNA is TGTGCCAGCAGCTTAGGGTTTCGGGGGGCGGATGAAGCTTTCTTT. Protein product: CASSLGFRGADEAFF. The chain uses TRBV11-3 and TRBJ1-1; possible D gene TRBD1, 6 bases. V gave up 1 base and J gave up 7 bases, with 16 bases separating them. The CDR3 covers 15 residues. CDR1 and CDR2 from the germline V gene are SGHNT and YENEEA.

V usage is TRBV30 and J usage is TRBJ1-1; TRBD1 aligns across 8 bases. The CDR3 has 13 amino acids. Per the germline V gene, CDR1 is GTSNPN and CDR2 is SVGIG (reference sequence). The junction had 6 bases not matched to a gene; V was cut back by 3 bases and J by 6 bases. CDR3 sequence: CAWSWTGTSEAFF. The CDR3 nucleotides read TGTGCCTGGAGCTGGACAGGGACTTCTGAAGCTTTCTTT. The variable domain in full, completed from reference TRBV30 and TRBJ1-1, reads SQTIHQWPATLVQPVGSPLSLECTVEGTSNPNLYWYRQAAGRGLQLLFYSVGIGQISSEVPQNLSASRPQDRQFILSSKKLLLSDSGFYLCAWSWTGTSEAFFGQGTRLTVV.

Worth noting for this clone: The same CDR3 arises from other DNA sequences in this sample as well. The CDR3 DNA follows: TGTGCCAGCAGCTTAGGACAAGACTATGGCTACACCTTC. It codes for CASSLGQDYGYTF. The J gene is TRBJ1-2, the V gene TRBV11-2; D unresolved. This CDR3 spans 13 amino acids. The germline V gene has CDR1 SGHAT and CDR2 FQNNGV. The V and J ends lost 1 base and 3 bases respectively, with 6 bases between them.

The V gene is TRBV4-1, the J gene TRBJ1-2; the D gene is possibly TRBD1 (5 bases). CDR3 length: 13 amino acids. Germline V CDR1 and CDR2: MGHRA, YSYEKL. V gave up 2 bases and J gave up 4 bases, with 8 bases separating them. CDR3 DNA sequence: TGCGCCAGCAGCCAACAGGGACTCTATGGCTACACCTTC. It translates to CASSQQGLYGYTF.